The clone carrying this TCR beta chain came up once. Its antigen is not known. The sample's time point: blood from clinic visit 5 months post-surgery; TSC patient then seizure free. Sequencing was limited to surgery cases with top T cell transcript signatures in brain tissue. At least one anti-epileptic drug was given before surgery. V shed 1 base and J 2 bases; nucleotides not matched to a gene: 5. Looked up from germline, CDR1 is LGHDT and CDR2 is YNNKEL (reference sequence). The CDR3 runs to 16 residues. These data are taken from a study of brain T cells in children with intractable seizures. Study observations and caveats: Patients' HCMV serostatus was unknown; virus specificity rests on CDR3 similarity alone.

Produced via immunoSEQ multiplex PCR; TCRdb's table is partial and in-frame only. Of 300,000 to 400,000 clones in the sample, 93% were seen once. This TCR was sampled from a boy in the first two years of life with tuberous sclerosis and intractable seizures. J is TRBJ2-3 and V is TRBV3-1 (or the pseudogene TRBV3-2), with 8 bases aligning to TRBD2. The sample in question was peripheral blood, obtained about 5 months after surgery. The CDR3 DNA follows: TGTGCCAGCAGCCAAGGCCCGGGACTAGTCACAGATACGCAGTATTTT. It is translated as CASSQGPGLVTDTQYF.